This T cell receptor (beta chain) was recorded in a study of Graves' ophthalmopathy and Graves' hyperthyroidism. Germline CDR1 reads SGHTA; CDR2 reads FQGNSA. J gave up 6 bases and V 0 bases, and 13 bases lay outside the gene matches. The CDR3 totals 19 residues. This clonotype has ten or more counts. Its specificity is unknown. Amplification of TCR beta CDR3 regions used RNA transcripts. HTBI primers served in a first-round RT-PCR, which a second-round multiplex PCR followed. MiXCR was run by TCRdb on the multiplex PCR reads, yielding one entry per CDR3 protein. The sample records about 400,000 distinct CDR3 sequences, around 19% being singletons. Whole-study results and caveats: With roughly 88% sensitivity and 81.08% specificity, a 13-signature model separated ophthalmopathy from stable hyperthyroidism. Ophthalmopathy progression was predicted by the model at about 70% sensitivity and approximately 73% specificity. Most thyroid-expanded clonotypes exceeding 0.001 frequency were also found in blood.

Patients were excluded if they had other autoimmune diseases or uncontrolled infections, and likewise if pregnancy or lactation applied. What was sequenced was peripheral blood. The receptor comes from a woman aged 18-29 years with Graves' ophthalmopathy. This sequence joins TRBV7-2 and TRBJ2-7; TRBD2 aligns across 14 bases. The CDR3 spells CASSLAISTSGRVLPEQYF. The CDR3 bases are TGTGCCAGCAGCTTAGCGATTTCGACTAGCGGGAGGGTTCTTCCCGAGCAGTACTTC. Variable domain in full (rest from reference TRBV7-2 and TRBJ2-7): GAGVSQSPSNKVTEKGKDVELRCDPISGHTALYWYRQSLGQGLEFLIYFQGNSAPDKSGLPSDRFSAERTGGSVSTLTIQRTQQEDSAVYLCASSLAISTSGRVLPEQYFGPGTRLTVT.